The next 7 T cell receptor beta chains were all read from a single sample in a study of blood T cell repertoires in COVID-19. Assay: immunoSEQ multiplex PCR; the TCRdb copy retains only in-frame clones and omits some. Here the sample spans about 140,000 clones, 85% being singletons. The sequenced sample was peripheral blood. Receptor source: a man aged 50 to 59 with acute or convalescent COVID-19.

This clone was recorded a few times. The rearrangement links TRBV28 to TRBJ1-6, with D maybe TRBD1 (6 bases). From germline, CDR1 is MDHEN and CDR2 SYDVKM. The CDR3 totals 13 residues. V gave up 7 bases and J gave up 10 bases, with 14 bases separating them. The DNA for the CDR3 is TGTGCCAGCAAACAGGGTATCGGGTCACCCCTCCACTTT. Amino acids: CASKQGIGSPLHF.

V and J are TRBV11-2 and TRBJ1-1; D remains unclear. From germline, CDR1 is SGHAT and CDR2 FQNNGV. The germline V and J ends were trimmed by 3 bases and 0 bases, with 8 bases remaining between them. The CDR3 is 14 residues long. CDR3 coding DNA: TGTGCCAGCAGCTTGGAACGGGTGAACACTGAAGCTTTCTTT. Protein sequence: CASSLERVNTEAFF.

The V gene is TRBV5-1, the J gene TRBJ1-2, with 9 bases lining up with TRBD1. With V trimmed by 0 bases and J by 8 bases, 5 bases remained unmatched. The CDR3 is 14 residues long. Germline-derived CDR1 and CDR2 are SGHRS and YFSETQ. CDR3 coding DNA: TGCGCCAGCAGCTTGGGGGACAGGGCTCGAGGCTACACCTTC. Amino acid sequence: CASSLGDRARGYTF.

V and J are TRBV9 and TRBJ1-1; D gene unclear. Trimming removed 1 base at V and 4 bases at J, with 11 bases between. Looked up from germline, CDR1 is SGDLS and CDR2 is YYNGEE. The CDR3 sequence is 14 residues long. The CDR3 protein is CASSVTRGGTEAFF. The CDR3 DNA reads TGTGCCAGCAGCGTAACTAGAGGTGGCACTGAAGCTTTCTTT.

The chain joins TRBV5-4 to TRBJ2-1; 12 positions agree with TRBD2. The CDR3 spans 15 residues. V lost 4 bases and J lost 7; bases outside the gene matches: 6. Looked up from germline, CDR1 is SGHNT and CDR2 is YYREEE (reference sequence). Here the CDR3 DNA reads TGTGCCAGCAGCAAAACTAGCGGGAGGAGTAATGAGCAGTTCTTC. Translating gives CASSKTSGRSNEQFF.

The V and J genes are TRBV19 and TRBJ1-5; D possibly corresponds to TRBD1 (5 bases). The germline V gene encodes CDR1 LNHDA and CDR2 SQIVND (reference sequence). The length of the CDR3 is 13 residues. V was shortened by 7 bases and J by 15 bases, with 22 bases between the two germline ends. The CDR3 nucleotides are TGTGCCAGTATAGACCCGGGGGTGCCCCTTCGGCATTTT. It encodes CASIDPGVPLRHF.

The CDR3 DNA sequence: TGTGCCAGCAGTTACCAGGACAGGTACTATGGCTACACCTTC. Amino acid sequence: CASSYQDRYYGYTF. V gene TRBV6-6 combines with J gene TRBJ1-2; 7 nucleotides align to TRBD1. Unmatched junction bases numbered 3, after V lost 2 bases and J lost 3 bases. The germline CDR1 and CDR2 sequences are MNHNY and SVGAGI (reference sequence). This CDR3 has 14 amino acids.